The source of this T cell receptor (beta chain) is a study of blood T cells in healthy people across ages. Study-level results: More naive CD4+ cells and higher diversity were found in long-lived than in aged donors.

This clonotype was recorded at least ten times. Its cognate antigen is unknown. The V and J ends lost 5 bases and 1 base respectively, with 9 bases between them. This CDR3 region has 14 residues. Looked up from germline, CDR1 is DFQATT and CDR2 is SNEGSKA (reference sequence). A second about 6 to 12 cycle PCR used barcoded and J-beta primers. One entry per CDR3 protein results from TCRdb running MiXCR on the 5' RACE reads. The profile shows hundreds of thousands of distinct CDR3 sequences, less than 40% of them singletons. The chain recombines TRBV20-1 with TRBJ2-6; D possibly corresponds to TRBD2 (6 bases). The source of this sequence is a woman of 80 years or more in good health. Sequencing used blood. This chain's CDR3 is CSAGTDSGANVLTF. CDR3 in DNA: TGCAGTGCTGGGACTGATTCTGGGGCCAACGTCCTGACTTTC.